A selection of T cell receptor beta chains follows, all from one sample in a study of CD8 T cells in Susac syndrome. TCRdb recomputed calls from the immunoSEQ multiplex PCR reads with MiXCR, one row per CDR3 protein. The sample records approximately 100,000 distinct CDR3 sequences, about 90% being singletons. Source material: CD8+ T cells from PBMCs. The receptors stem from a human donor in good health. Each CDR3 is given with its conserved first and last residue. A D gene is named only where the DNA matches it firmly. Clone size is not always given. Where it is, it says once, few, many or a class for expanded clones.

v_gene,d_gene,j_gene,abundance,CDR3nt,CDR3aa
TRBV7-2,NA,TRBJ1-4,NA,TGTGCCAGCAGCTTAAGACGCGCGACGGGTGAAAAACTGTTTTTT,CASSLRRATGEKLFF
TRBV6-2/TRBV6-3,NA,TRBJ2-7,NA,TGTGCCACAACCAGGACACGATCCTACGAGCAGTACTTC,CATTRTRSYEQYF
TRBV20-1,NA,TRBJ1-1,NA,TGCAGTGGGAACAGGGACGTCAACTTTGCCACTGAAGCTTTCTTT,CSGNRDVNFATEAFF
TRBV7-8,NA,TRBJ2-7,NA,TGTGCCAGCAGCTTAATGGGTCTGCTAAGCTCCTACGAGCAGTACTTC,CASSLMGLLSSYEQYF
TRBV4-1,NA,TRBJ2-3,few,TGCGCCAGCAGCCAAGATACCGGGGATCGAGCGGGTTGGTATTTT,CASSQDTGDRAGWYF
TRBV18,TRBD1,TRBJ1-1,NA,TGTGCCAGCTCCGACCCCGCGGGACAGGGGATGAACACTGAAGCTTTCTTT,CASSDPAGQGMNTEAFF
TRBV30,TRBD1,TRBJ2-2,NA,TGTGCCTGGAGTGGAAGACAGGGGGCAAGATCCGGGGAGCTGTTTTTT,CAWSGRQGARSGELFF
TRBV28,NA,TRBJ2-3,NA,TGTGCCAGCAGTTCCTTGGGAGGGGGGCCCGTAGCAGATACGCAGTATTTT,CASSSLGGGPVADTQYF
TRBV5-4,TRBD2,TRBJ2-1,NA,TGTGCCAGCAGCTTGGAGCCGCGGGAGTGGAATGAGCAGTTCTTC,CASSLEPREWNEQFF
TRBV29-1,NA,TRBJ1-5,once,TGCAGCGCCTCGTCACATGGGGGCAATCAGCCCCAGCATTTT,CSASSHGGNQPQHF
TRBV6-5,TRBD1,TRBJ1-1,NA,TGTGCCAGCAGTCGCCTACAGGGGGCTGAAGCTTTCTTT,CASSRLQGAEAFF
TRBV20-1,TRBD2,TRBJ2-7,few,TGCAGTGTCCTCGGGACTAGCGGTTTTATGGAGCAGTACTTC,CSVLGTSGFMEQYF
TRBV29-1,NA,TRBJ2-7,NA,TGCAGCGCCAGAACAGGGATCTCCTACGAGCAGTACTTC,CSARTGISYEQYF
TRBV28,NA,TRBJ2-7,NA,TGTGCCAGCAGTTTACAGGGCCCTAGCTCCTACGAGCAGTACTTC,CASSLQGPSSYEQYF
TRBV7-6,TRBD2,TRBJ2-1,NA,TGTGCCAGCAGCTTAGCGCAGGGACTAGCAAGGGAGCAGTTCTTC,CASSLAQGLAREQFF
TRBV7-9,TRBD2,TRBJ2-7,NA,TGTGCCAGCAGCCAGACTAGCGGGGTCCGCGAGCAGTACTTC,CASSQTSGVREQYF
TRBV20-1,TRBD1,TRBJ1-1,NA,TGCAGTGCTAGGGGGGGACAGACACAAGCTTTCTTT,CSARGGQTQAFF
TRBV4-1,TRBD1,TRBJ1-2,NA,TGCGCCAGCAGCCAAGATCCGACAGGGCTTAACTGTGGCTACACCTTC,CASSQDPTGLNCGYTF
TRBV6-4,TRBD2,TRBJ2-1,NA,TGTGCCAGCAGTGACTCTGCGGGGGGCGGCATCTATGAGCAGTTCTTC,CASSDSAGGGIYEQFF
TRBV4-3,TRBD1,TRBJ1-2,NA,TGCGCCAGCAGCCAAGATCCCCCTCCTCAGGGACAGCACTATGGCTACACCTTC,CASSQDPPPQGQHYGYTF
TRBV7-2,TRBD1,TRBJ2-7,NA,TGTGCCAGCAGCCTGGACAGGGGGCTTGGCGAGCAGTACTTC,CASSLDRGLGEQYF
TRBV6-5,NA,TRBJ2-1,NA,TGTGCCAGCAGTTACGACCGGGGACGGGATGAGCAGTTCTTC,CASSYDRGRDEQFF
TRBV7-9,NA,TRBJ1-5,NA,TGTGCCAGCAGCTTGGGTCAGGTAGCCGGTAGCAATCAGCCCCAGCATTTT,CASSLGQVAGSNQPQHF
TRBV30,TRBD1,TRBJ1-2,NA,TGTGCCTGGAGTCCCTCCGGGACAGGGGCCTATGGCTACACCTTC,CAWSPSGTGAYGYTF
TRBV27,NA,TRBJ1-5,NA,TGTGCCAGCAGTTTATCGAGTCGTCAGCCCCAGCATTTT,CASSLSSRQPQHF
TRBV7-8,NA,TRBJ2-7,NA,TGTGCCAGCAGCGGCGGGACCACCAGCTCCTACGAGCAGTACTTC,CASSGGTTSSYEQYF
TRBV20-1,NA,TRBJ1-5,NA,TGCAGTGCTTATGATGGCCCCAATCAGCCCCAGCATTTT,CSAYDGPNQPQHF
TRBV29-1,NA,TRBJ1-5,NA,TGCAGCGTTGGGGCTGGCAATCAGCCCCAGCATTTT,CSVGAGNQPQHF
TRBV21-1,NA,TRBJ2-7,NA,TGTGCCAGCAGCATAACAGGGTGGAAAAATACGTCCTACGAGCAGTACTTC,CASSITGWKNTSYEQYF
TRBV6-5,NA,TRBJ2-7,NA,TGTGCCAGCAGTTACTCGCAGGGGTGGGAGGAGCAGTACTTC,CASSYSQGWEEQYF
TRBV20-1,TRBD2,TRBJ2-1,NA,TGCAGTGCTAGGGCGACTAGCAAAAATTACAATGAGCAGTTCTTC,CSARATSKNYNEQFF
TRBV20-1,TRBD2,TRBJ2-5,NA,TGCAGTGCTAGTGGGGGGACTAGCGGGGGGGCGATAGAGACCCAGTACTTC,CSASGGTSGGAIETQYF
TRBV10-3,TRBD2,TRBJ2-1,once,TGTGCCATCAGTGAGTCGAAGATATCCGGGACTAGCGGTTACAATGAGCAGTTCTTC,CAISESKISGTSGYNEQFF
TRBV7-2,TRBD2,TRBJ2-3,NA,TGTGCCAGCAGCTTTGGCGGGAGTGGCCCAGATACGCAGTATTTT,CASSFGGSGPDTQYF
TRBV7-2,TRBD2,TRBJ2-5,NA,TGTGCCAGCAGCTTATACGGGGGGGCCGGAGAGACCCAGTACTTC,CASSLYGGAGETQYF
TRBV5-1,NA,TRBJ1-1,NA,TGCGCCAGCAGCTTGGCGGAGCGCGGCACTGAAGCTTTCTTT,CASSLAERGTEAFF
TRBV28,TRBD1,TRBJ2-7,NA,TGTGCCAGCAGCCCCCCAAACAGGGGTGCCTACGAGCAGTACTTC,CASSPPNRGAYEQYF
TRBV6-5,NA,TRBJ2-7,NA,TGTGCCAGCAGTTACTCGATTCCAGGGGGGCAGGGGGAGCAGTACTTC,CASSYSIPGGQGEQYF
TRBV27,NA,TRBJ2-1,NA,TGTGCCAGCAGTTTCGCCCCCGGGACTCCTGGGCATGAGCAGTTCTTC,CASSFAPGTPGHEQFF
TRBV4-3,NA,TRBJ2-7,NA,TGCGCCAGCAGCCTTGGGGACGGAGGATACGAGCAGTACTTC,CASSLGDGGYEQYF
TRBV5-4,NA,TRBJ2-3,NA,TGTGCCAGCAGCTTCACAGGTCGGAGGCAGTATTTT,CASSFTGRRQYF
TRBV20-1,TRBD2,TRBJ2-2,NA,TGCAGTGCTAGTGAGCGGGAGGAGGCGAACACCGGGGAGCTGTTTTTT,CSASEREEANTGELFF
TRBV5-1,TRBD1,TRBJ2-5,NA,TGCGCCAGCAGCTCGATATCGGGACAGCAAGAGACCCAGTACTTC,CASSSISGQQETQYF
TRBV5-1,NA,TRBJ2-4,NA,TGCGCCAGCAGCCCCGGTATCGTAACCCTTTCCGCCAAAAACATTCAGTACTTC,CASSPGIVTLSAKNIQYF
TRBV9,NA,TRBJ2-7,NA,TGTGCCAGCAGCGTAGGAGGGGCTTTCTCCTACGAGCAGTACTTC,CASSVGGAFSYEQYF
TRBV9,NA,TRBJ1-1,NA,TGTGCCAGCAGCGGGCCCTTCGGAGGGGATGGATTCACTGAAGCTTTCTTT,CASSGPFGGDGFTEAFF
TRBV27,NA,TRBJ2-1,NA,TGTGCCAGTACGACCCTGTCCAGCTCCTACAATGAGCAGTTCTTC,CASTTLSSSYNEQFF
TRBV24-1,NA,TRBJ1-2,NA,TGTGCCACCAGTGACTTTGACAAGAACTATGGCTACACCTTC,CATSDFDKNYGYTF
TRBV4-3,NA,TRBJ2-7,NA,TGCGCCAGCAGCCAAGACGATTCCAACGTTTACGAGCAGTACTTC,CASSQDDSNVYEQYF
TRBV3-1,TRBD2,TRBJ2-2,NA,TGTGCCAGCAGCCGTAGACTAGCTGGGGGACCCGGGGAGCTGTTTTTT,CASSRRLAGGPGELFF
TRBV4-2,NA,TRBJ2-7,few,TGTGCCAGCAGCCCGCCAGGGAACACCTACGAGCAGTACTTC,CASSPPGNTYEQYF
TRBV7-3,NA,TRBJ1-2,few,TGTGCCAGCAGCTTAATCTCGGACTATGGCTACACCTTC,CASSLISDYGYTF
TRBV20-1,NA,TRBJ2-1,once,TGCAGTGCGGAATACAGGACCGGGTACAATGAGCAGTTCTTC,CSAEYRTGYNEQFF
TRBV12-3/TRBV12-4,NA,TRBJ1-2,NA,TGTGCCAGCAGCAGACGGAGTGGCTACACCTTC,CASSRRSGYTF